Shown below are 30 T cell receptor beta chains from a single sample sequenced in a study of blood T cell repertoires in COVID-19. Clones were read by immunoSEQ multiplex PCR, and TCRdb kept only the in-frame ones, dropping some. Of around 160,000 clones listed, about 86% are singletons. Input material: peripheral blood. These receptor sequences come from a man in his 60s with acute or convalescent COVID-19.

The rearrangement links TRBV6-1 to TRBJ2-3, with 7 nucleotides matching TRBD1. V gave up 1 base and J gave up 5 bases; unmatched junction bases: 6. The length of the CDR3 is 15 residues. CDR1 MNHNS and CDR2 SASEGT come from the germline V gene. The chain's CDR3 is CASSEGGGPIDTQYF. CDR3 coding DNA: TGTGCCAGCAGTGAAGGAGGGGGCCCCATAGATACGCAGTATTTT.

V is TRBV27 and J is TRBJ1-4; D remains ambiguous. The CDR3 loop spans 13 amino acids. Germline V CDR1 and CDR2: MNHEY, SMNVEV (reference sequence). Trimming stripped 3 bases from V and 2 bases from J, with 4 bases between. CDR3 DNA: TGTGCCAGCAGTTTCCTTACTAATGAAAAACTGTTTTTT. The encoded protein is CASSFLTNEKLFF.

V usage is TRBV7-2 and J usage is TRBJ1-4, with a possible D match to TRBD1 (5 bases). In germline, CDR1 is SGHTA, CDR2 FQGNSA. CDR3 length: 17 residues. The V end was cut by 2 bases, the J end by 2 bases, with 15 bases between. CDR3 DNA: TGTGCCAGCAGCTTATTTAACCAGGGCCGGACTAATGAAAAACTGTTTTTT. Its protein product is CASSLFNQGRTNEKLFF.

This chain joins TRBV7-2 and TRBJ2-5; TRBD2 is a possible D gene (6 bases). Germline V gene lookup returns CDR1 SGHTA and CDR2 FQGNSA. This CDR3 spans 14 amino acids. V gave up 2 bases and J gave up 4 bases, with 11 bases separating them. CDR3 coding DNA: TGTGCCAGCAGCTTATCCGGGAGCTCAGAGACCCAGTACTTC. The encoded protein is CASSLSGSSETQYF.

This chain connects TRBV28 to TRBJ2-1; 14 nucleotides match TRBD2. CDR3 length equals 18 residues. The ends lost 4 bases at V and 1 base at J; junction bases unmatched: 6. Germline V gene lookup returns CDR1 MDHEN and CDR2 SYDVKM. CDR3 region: CASSSGLAGVKSYNEQFF. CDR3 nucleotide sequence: TGTGCCAGCAGTTCGGGACTAGCGGGAGTAAAATCCTACAATGAGCAGTTCTTC.

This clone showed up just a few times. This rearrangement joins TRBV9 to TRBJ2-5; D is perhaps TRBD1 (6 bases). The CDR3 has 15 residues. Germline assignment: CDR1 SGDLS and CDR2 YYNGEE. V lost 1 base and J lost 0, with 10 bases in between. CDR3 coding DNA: TGTGCCAGCAGCGTAAGGGACATTTACCAAGAGACCCAGTACTTC. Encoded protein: CASSVRDIYQETQYF.

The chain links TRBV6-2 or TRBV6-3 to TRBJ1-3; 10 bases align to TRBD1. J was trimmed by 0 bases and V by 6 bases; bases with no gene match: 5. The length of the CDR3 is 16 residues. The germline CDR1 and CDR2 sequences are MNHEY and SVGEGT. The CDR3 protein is CASSPRDRGSGNTIYF. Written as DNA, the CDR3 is TGTGCCAGCAGCCCTAGGGACAGGGGCTCTGGAAACACCATATATTTT.

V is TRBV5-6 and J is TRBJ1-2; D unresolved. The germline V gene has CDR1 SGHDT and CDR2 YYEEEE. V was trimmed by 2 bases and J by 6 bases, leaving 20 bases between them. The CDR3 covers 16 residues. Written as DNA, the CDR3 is TGTGCCAGCAGCTTTCACCCCTCGAGGGTTCCAAATGGCTACACCTTC. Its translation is CASSFHPSRVPNGYTF.

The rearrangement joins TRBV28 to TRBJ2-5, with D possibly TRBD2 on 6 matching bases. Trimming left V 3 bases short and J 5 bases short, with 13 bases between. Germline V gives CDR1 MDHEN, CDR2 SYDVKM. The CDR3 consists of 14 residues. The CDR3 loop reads CASSLPGVHETQYF. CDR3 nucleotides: TGTGCCAGCAGTTTGCCGGGGGTTCACGAGACCCAGTACTTC.

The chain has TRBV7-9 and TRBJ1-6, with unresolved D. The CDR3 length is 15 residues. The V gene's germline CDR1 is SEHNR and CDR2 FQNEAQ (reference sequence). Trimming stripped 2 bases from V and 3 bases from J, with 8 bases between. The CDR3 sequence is CASSLRANYNSPLHF. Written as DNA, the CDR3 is TGTGCCAGCAGCTTACGTGCGAACTATAATTCACCCCTCCACTTT.

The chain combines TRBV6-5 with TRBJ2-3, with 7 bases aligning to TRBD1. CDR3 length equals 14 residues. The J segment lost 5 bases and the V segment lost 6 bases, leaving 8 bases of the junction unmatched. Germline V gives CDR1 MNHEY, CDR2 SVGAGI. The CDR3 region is CASRSQTGLDTQYF. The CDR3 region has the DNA TGTGCCAGCAGATCCCAGACAGGGTTAGATACGCAGTATTTT.

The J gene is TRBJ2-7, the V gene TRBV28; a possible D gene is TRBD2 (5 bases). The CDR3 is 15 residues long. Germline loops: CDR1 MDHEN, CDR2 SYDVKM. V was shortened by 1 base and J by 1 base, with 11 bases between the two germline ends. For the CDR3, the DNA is TGTGCCAGCAGTTTATTGGGAGTACGGTCCTACGAGCAGTACTTC. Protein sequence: CASSLLGVRSYEQYF.

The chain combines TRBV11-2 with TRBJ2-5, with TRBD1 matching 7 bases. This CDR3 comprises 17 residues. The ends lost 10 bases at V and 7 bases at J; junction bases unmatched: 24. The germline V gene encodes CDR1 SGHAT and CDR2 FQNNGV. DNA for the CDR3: TGTGCCACGACAACCCGAATGGGACAGTCCGTCGGCGGGACCCAGTACTTC. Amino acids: CATTTRMGQSVGGTQYF.

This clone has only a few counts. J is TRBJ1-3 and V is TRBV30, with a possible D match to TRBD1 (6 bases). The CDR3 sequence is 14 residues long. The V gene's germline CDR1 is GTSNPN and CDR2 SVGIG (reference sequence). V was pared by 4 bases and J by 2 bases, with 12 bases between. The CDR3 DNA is TGTGCCTGGAAAACTGACAGGACTGGAAACACCATATATTTT. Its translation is CAWKTDRTGNTIYF.

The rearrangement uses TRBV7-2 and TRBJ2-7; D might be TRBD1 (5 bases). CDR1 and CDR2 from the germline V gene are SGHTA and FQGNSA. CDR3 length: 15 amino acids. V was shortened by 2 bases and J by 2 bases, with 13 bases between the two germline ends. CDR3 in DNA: TGTGCCAGCAGCTTAAGGGGCCAGGCCCCCTACGAGCAGTACTTC. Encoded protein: CASSLRGQAPYEQYF.

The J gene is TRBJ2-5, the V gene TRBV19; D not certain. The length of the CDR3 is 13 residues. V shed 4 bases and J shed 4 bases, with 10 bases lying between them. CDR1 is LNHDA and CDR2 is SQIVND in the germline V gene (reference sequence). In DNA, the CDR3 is TGTGCCAGTAGTAAGCTTCCTGGAGAGACCCAGTACTTC. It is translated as CASSKLPGETQYF.

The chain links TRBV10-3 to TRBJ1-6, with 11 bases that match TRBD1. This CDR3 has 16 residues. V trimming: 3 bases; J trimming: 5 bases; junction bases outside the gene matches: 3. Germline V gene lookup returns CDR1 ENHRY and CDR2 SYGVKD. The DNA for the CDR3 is TGTGCCATCAGTGACCCGGGACAGGGGGATAATTCACCCCTCCACTTT. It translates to CAISDPGQGDNSPLHF.

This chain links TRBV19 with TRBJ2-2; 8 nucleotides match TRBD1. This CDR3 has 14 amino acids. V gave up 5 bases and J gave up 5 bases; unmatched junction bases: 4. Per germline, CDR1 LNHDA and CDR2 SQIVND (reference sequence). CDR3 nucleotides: TGTGCCAGTAGTCGCGGACAGGGAACCGGGGAGCTGTTTTTT. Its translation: CASSRGQGTGELFF.

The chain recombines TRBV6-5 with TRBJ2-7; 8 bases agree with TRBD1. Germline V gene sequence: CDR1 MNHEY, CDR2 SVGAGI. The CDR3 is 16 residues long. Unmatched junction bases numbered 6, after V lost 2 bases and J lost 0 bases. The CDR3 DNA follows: TGTGCCAGCAGTTACACGGGCAGGGGGCACTCCTACGAGCAGTACTTC. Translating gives CASSYTGRGHSYEQYF.

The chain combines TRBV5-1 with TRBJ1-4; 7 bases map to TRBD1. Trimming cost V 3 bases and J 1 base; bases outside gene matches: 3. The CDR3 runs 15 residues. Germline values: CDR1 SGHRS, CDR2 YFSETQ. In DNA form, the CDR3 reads TGCGCCAGCAGCTGGACAGGCCTAACTAATGAAAAACTGTTTTTT. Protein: CASSWTGLTNEKLFF.

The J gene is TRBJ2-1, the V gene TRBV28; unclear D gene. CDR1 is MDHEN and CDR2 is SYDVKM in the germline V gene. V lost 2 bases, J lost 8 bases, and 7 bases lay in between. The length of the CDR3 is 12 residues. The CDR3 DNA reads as TGTGCCAGCAGTTTAAACAGCCATGAGCAGTTCTTC. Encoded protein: CASSLNSHEQFF.

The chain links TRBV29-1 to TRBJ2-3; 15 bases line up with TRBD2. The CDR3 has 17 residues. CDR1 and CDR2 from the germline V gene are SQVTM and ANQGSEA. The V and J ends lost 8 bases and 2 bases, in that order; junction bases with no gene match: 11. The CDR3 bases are TGCAGCCTCGAGGGACTAGCGGGAGGAAGATTCACAGATACGCAGTATTTT. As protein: CSLEGLAGGRFTDTQYF.

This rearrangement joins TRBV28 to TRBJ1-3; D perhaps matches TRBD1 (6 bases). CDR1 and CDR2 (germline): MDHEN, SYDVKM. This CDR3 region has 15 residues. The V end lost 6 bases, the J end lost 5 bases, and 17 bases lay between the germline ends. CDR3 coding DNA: TGTGCCAGCAGCGAAACAGGGTCTCTCAGAAACACCATATATTTT. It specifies CASSETGSLRNTIYF.

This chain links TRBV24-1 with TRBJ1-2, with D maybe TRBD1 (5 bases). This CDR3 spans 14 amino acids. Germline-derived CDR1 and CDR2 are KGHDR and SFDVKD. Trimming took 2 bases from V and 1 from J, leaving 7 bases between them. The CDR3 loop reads CATSDSDSNYGYTF. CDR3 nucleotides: TGTGCCACCAGTGATTCCGACAGTAACTATGGCTACACCTTC.

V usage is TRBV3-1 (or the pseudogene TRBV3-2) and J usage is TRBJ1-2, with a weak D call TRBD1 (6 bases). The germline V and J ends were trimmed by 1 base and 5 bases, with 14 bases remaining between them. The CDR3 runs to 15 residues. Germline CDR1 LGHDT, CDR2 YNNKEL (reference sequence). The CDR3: CASSQGDTLGYGYTF. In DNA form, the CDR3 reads TGTGCCAGCAGCCAAGGGGACACCCTGGGGTATGGCTACACCTTC.

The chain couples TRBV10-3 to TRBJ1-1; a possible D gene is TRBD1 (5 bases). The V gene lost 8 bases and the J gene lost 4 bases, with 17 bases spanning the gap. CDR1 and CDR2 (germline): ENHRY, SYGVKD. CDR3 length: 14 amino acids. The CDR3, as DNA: TGTGCCATCCAGGATTCTGGGGGAGGCACTGAAGCTTTCTTT. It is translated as CAIQDSGGGTEAFF.

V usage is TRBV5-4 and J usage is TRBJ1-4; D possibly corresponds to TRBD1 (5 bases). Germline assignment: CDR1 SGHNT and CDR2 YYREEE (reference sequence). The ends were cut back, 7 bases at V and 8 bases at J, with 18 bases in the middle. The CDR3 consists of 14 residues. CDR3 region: CASRRGGSGEKLFF. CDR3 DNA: TGTGCCAGCCGACGGGGGGGATCGGGGGAAAAACTGTTTTTT.

CDR3 in amino acids: CASSPSRGRVAETQYF. Written as DNA, the CDR3 is TGTGCCAGCAGCCCCTCCCGGGGAAGGGTGGCAGAGACCCAGTACTTC. The rearrangement joins TRBV14 to TRBJ2-5; D is perhaps TRBD2 (5 bases). The CDR3 is made up of 16 amino acids. The V end lost 4 bases, the J end lost 4 bases, and 19 bases lay between the germline ends. Germline V CDR1 and CDR2: SGHDN, FVKESK.

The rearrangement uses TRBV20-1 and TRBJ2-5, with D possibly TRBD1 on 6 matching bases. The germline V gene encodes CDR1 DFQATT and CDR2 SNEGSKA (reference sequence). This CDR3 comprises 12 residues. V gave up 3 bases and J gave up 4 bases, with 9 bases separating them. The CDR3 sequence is CSASQGLETQYF. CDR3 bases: TGCAGTGCTAGTCAGGGGCTAGAGACCCAGTACTTC.

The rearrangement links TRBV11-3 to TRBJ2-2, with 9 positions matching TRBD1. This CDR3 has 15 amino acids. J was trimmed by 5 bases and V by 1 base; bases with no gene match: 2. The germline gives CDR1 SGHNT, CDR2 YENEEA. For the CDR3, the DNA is TGTGCCAGCAGCTTAGCAGGACAGGGGACCGGGGAGCTGTTTTTT. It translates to CASSLAGQGTGELFF.